This entry lists 17 T cell receptor beta chains sequenced from one sample in a study of regulatory T cells in long-lasting Graves disease. Assembly of TCR beta libraries relied on iRepertoire HTBI primers together with Arm-PCR of CDR3 regions. MiXCR, applied by TCRdb to the multiplex PCR reads, yields one record per CDR3 protein. Among about 610,000 distinct CDR3 sequences, 15% to 20% were seen once, and the ten largest hold around 12%. Time point indicated: newly diagnosed GD, antithyroid drugs for less than 3 months. PBMCs were the source of the RNA used for TCR sequencing. The same specimen was also included in a second study, on T cells in Graves' hyperthyroidism and ophthalmopathy.

Sequenced material: peripheral blood mononuclear cells (PBMCs), taken at new diagnosis, from a patient treated with antithyroid drugs. These receptors all stem from a man younger than 35 with Graves disease.

The V gene is TRBV20-1, the J gene TRBJ2-5; 8 bases match TRBD1. The CDR3 runs to 16 residues. J lost 5 bases, V lost 2 bases, and 13 bases had no gene match. CDR1 and CDR2 (germline): DFQATT, SNEGSKA (reference sequence). The chain's CDR3 is CSARYDGAGGRETQYF. CDR3 nucleotides: TGCAGTGCTAGATACGATGGGGCAGGGGGCCGGGAGACCCAGTACTTC.

The chain carries TRBV5-4 and TRBJ2-5, with D tentatively TRBD1 (6 bases). Looked up from germline, CDR1 is SGHNT and CDR2 is YYREEE (reference sequence). Trimming shortened V by 0 bases and J by 5 bases, and 14 bases separated the two germline ends. This CDR3 is 15 amino acids long. CDR3 DNA sequence: TGTGCCAGCAGCTTGGGCACTGGGGGCGATGAGACCCAGTACTTC. Protein product: CASSLGTGGDETQYF.

This clonotype appeared many times. This chain joins TRBV10-2 and TRBJ2-7; TRBD1 matches at 7 bases. The germline V gene encodes CDR1 WSHSY and CDR2 SAAADI. The CDR3 is made up of 18 amino acids. Trimming took 7 bases from V and 5 from J; bases not matched to a gene: 23. CDR3 DNA sequence: TGCGCCAGCAAAATGGGTGACCGGTCAGACAGGGTGATACACGAGCAGTACTTC. This codes for CASKMGDRSDRVIHEQYF.

The V and J genes are TRBV12-3 or TRBV12-4 and TRBJ2-4, with D unresolved. Between the trimmed V and J ends, which lost 1 base and 7 bases, there was a span of 20 bases. The CDR3 totals 17 residues. CDR3 amino acids: CASSLVKDANRRNIQYF. CDR3 coding DNA: TGTGCCAGCAGTTTAGTTAAGGACGCCAACCGACGCAACATTCAGTACTTC.

This clonotype was counted ten times or more. The CDR3 DNA is TGTGCCAGCAGTGAAGATTATATCAGGCCCCAGCATTTT. The encoded protein is CASSEDYIRPQHF. This chain connects TRBV6-1 to TRBJ1-5; D gene ambiguous. CDR1 and CDR2 (germline): MNHNS, SASEGT. CDR3 size: 13 residues. V was cut by 1 base and J by 9 bases, with 10 bases left in between.

The chain joins TRBV14 to TRBJ1-6; unclear D gene. CDR1 SGHDN and CDR2 FVKESK come from the germline V gene. Between the trimmed V and J ends, which lost 5 bases and 0 bases, there was a span of 11 bases. The CDR3 has 16 amino acids. The CDR3 region is CASSDQRSSYNSPLHF. The CDR3 DNA reads as TGTGCCAGCAGCGATCAAAGGAGCTCCTATAATTCACCCCTCCACTTT.

This clonotype came up a few times. The chain employs TRBV4-1 and TRBJ1-5; no firm D call. Germline V lookup: CDR1 MGHRA, CDR2 YSYEKL. V was cut by 0 bases and J by 1 base, with 1 base left in between. This CDR3 has 13 residues. The CDR3 spells CASSQESNQPQHF. The CDR3, as DNA: TGCGCCAGCAGCCAAGAAAGCAATCAGCCCCAGCATTTT.

In this sample, this clonotype turned up many times. The chain carries TRBV11-1 and TRBJ2-1; D not certain. V shed 5 bases and J shed 9 bases, with 14 bases lying between them. Germline V gives CDR1 SGHAT, CDR2 FQDESV (reference sequence). This CDR3 has 13 residues. This CDR3 reads CASSRSTGSEQFF. CDR3 DNA: TGTGCCAGCAGCCGTTCGACTGGTTCTGAGCAGTTCTTC.

This clonotype was found many times. The chain uses TRBV24-1 and TRBJ1-2; no clear D. Looked up from germline, CDR1 is KGHDR and CDR2 is SFDVKD. The CDR3 loop spans 12 amino acids. The germline V and J ends were trimmed by 3 bases and 8 bases, with 9 bases remaining between them. CDR3 loop: CATSDDAWGYTF. CDR3 coding DNA: TGTGCCACCAGTGATGACGCCTGGGGCTACACCTTC.

This clonotype was seen ten or more times. The chain carries TRBV11-2 and TRBJ2-1; D not certain. The V and J ends lost 1 base and 5 bases respectively, with 9 bases between them. The CDR3 spans 14 residues. In germline, CDR1 is SGHAT, CDR2 FQNNGV. CDR3: CASSLGRPDNEQFF. For the CDR3, the DNA is TGTGCCAGCAGCTTAGGGCGGCCCGACAATGAGCAGTTCTTC.

This chain uses TRBV2 with TRBJ2-1, with D possibly matching TRBD1 (5 bases). The length of the CDR3 is 15 residues. V was pared by 6 bases and J by 0 bases, with 12 bases between. Germline V gene sequence: CDR1 SNHLY, CDR2 FYNNEI. The CDR3, as DNA: TGTGCCAGCAGAAACAGGCCGAGCTCCTACAATGAGCAGTTCTTC. It encodes CASRNRPSSYNEQFF.

This clonotype was observed a few times. The gene calls are TRBV4-1 and TRBJ2-7, with D uncertain. V lost 1 base to trimming and J lost 5 bases, with 12 bases between them. Germline V gives CDR1 MGHRA, CDR2 YSYEKL. The CDR3 is 14 residues long. The CDR3 here is CASSQVEVSHEQYF. The CDR3 DNA reads TGCGCCAGCAGCCAAGTCGAAGTATCGCACGAGCAGTACTTC.

The table lists this clonotype with a few counts. This rearrangement joins TRBV5-1 to TRBJ2-7; 7 bases are a match to TRBD2. The CDR3 covers 15 residues. With 0 bases clipped from V and 6 bases from J, the junction kept 9 bases outside the gene matches. Germline V CDR1 and CDR2: SGHRS, YFSETQ. CDR3 in amino acids: CASSLEGRASGEQYF. DNA of the CDR3: TGCGCCAGCAGCTTGGAGGGGAGGGCCTCCGGCGAGCAGTACTTC.

The chain carries TRBV20-1 and TRBJ1-1; tentative D call: TRBD1 (6 bases). CDR1 DFQATT and CDR2 SNEGSKA come from the germline V gene (reference sequence). V was pared by 0 bases and J by 3 bases, with 11 bases between. This CDR3 spans 14 amino acids. The DNA of the CDR3 is TGCAGTGCTAGAGAGGGGGCAGGGCACACTGAAGCTTTCTTT. Encoded protein: CSAREGAGHTEAFF.

In its sample, this clonotype was seen a few times. The chain combines TRBV7-3 with TRBJ2-1; 14 nucleotides match TRBD2. This CDR3 has 14 residues. The J segment lost 9 bases and the V segment lost 4 bases, leaving 2 bases of the junction unmatched. Germline V gene lookup returns CDR1 SGHTA and CDR2 FQGTGA. The CDR3 here is CASSSGTSGSEQFF. The CDR3, as DNA: TGTGCCAGCAGCTCAGGGACTAGCGGGAGTGAGCAGTTCTTC. Complete variable domain (other parts from reference TRBV7-3 and TRBJ2-1): GAGVSQTPSNKVTEKGKYVELRCDPISGHTALYWYRQSLGQGPEFLIYFQGTGAADDSGLPNDRFFAVRPEGSVSTLKIQRTERGDSAVYLCASSSGTSGSEQFFGPGTRLTVL.

This clonotype was seen at least ten times. CDR3: CASGRTSGRSTDTQYF. In nucleotides, the CDR3 is TGTGCCAGCGGCCGGACTAGCGGGAGGTCGACAGATACGCAGTATTTT. This chain uses TRBV2 with TRBJ2-3; TRBD2 matches at 14 bases. CDR1 and CDR2 from the germline V gene are SNHLY and FYNNEI. The trim removed 8 bases at V and 3 bases at J, leaving 7 bases unmatched. The length of the CDR3 is 16 residues.

The V call is TRBV4-2, the J call TRBJ2-1; TRBD2 agrees at 9 bases. V lost 1 base and J lost 10; bases outside the gene matches: 20. CDR1 is LGHNA, CDR2 YNFKEQ, per germline. The CDR3 is 19 residues long. The CDR3: CASSQAFTREGILAGEQFF. The CDR3 DNA reads TGTGCCAGCAGCCAAGCTTTTACGCGGGAGGGCATTTTGGCGGGGGAGCAGTTCTTC.